Shown below are 4 T cell receptor beta chains from a single sample sequenced in a study of prognosis after radiotherapy for stage I lung cancer. TCR beta CDR3 amplification from genomic DNA was performed by two-round multiplex PCR. The use of primers specific to each TRBV and TRBJ gene characterized first-round PCR. TCRdb reprocessed the multiplex PCR reads via MiXCR and lists one record per CDR3 protein. The table lists approximately 31,000 distinct CDR3 sequences, roughly 49% of them singletons. The specimen comprised PBMCs, sampled before or after stereotactic body radiation therapy (not recorded which). These receptors all stem from a donor over 45 with non-small cell lung cancer.

This clonotype showed up many times. The chain couples TRBV5-6 to TRBJ1-2; the D is unclear. The CDR3 length is 12 residues. V lost 0 bases, J lost 8 bases, and 8 bases lay in between. Germline V lookup: CDR1 SGHDT, CDR2 YYEEEE. CDR3 amino acids: CASSLGLRGYTF. CDR3 sequence (DNA): TGTGCCAGCAGCTTGGGTCTAAGGGGCTACACCTTC. The whole variable domain, filled in from reference TRBV5-6 and TRBJ1-2, reads DAGVTQSPTHLIKTRGQQVTLRCSPKSGHDTVSWYQQALGQGPQFIFQYYEEEERQRGNFPDRFSGHQFPNYSSELNVNALLLGDSALYLCASSLGLRGYTFGSGTRLTVV.

This sequence joins TRBV5-1 and TRBJ2-1; 8 bases agree with TRBD1. The CDR3 totals 15 residues. Per the germline V gene, CDR1 is SGHRS and CDR2 is YFSETQ. V was pared by 2 bases and J by 4 bases, with 5 bases of the junction left unmatched. This CDR3 reads CASSLQGERYNEQFF. CDR3 DNA sequence: TGCGCCAGCAGCTTACAGGGGGAAAGGTACAATGAGCAGTTCTTC. The full variable domain, its missing parts supplied by reference TRBV5-1 and TRBJ2-1, is KAGVTQTPRYLIKTRGQQVTLSCSPISGHRSVSWYQQTPGQGLQFLFEYFSETQRNKGNFPGRFSGRQFSNSRSEMNVSTLELGDSALYLCASSLQGERYNEQFFGPGTRLTVL.

The sample holds many counts of this clonotype. The chain uses TRBV5-5 and TRBJ1-5, with 9 bases aligning to TRBD1. Losses at the gene ends were 0 bases for V and 9 bases for J; bases not matched to a gene: 4. This CDR3 is 14 amino acids long. CDR1 is SGHKS and CDR2 is YYEKEE in the germline V gene (reference sequence). The CDR3 DNA reads as TGTGCCAGCAGCTTGGGTGGACAGGGGTTGCCCCAGCATTTT. Translation: CASSLGGQGLPQHF.

The sample holds a few counts of this clonotype. The germline gene is not matched at one end of the junction; a read error may be the cause. V usage is TRBV5-1 and J usage is TRBJ2-7; D is ambiguous. Germline V lookup: CDR1 SGHRS, CDR2 YFSETQ. CDR3 length: 15 amino acids. The CDR3 protein is CASSLSGRGRHEQYF. The CDR3 DNA follows: TGCGCTAGCAGCTTGTCCGGCCGTGGCCGCCACGAGCAGTACTTC.